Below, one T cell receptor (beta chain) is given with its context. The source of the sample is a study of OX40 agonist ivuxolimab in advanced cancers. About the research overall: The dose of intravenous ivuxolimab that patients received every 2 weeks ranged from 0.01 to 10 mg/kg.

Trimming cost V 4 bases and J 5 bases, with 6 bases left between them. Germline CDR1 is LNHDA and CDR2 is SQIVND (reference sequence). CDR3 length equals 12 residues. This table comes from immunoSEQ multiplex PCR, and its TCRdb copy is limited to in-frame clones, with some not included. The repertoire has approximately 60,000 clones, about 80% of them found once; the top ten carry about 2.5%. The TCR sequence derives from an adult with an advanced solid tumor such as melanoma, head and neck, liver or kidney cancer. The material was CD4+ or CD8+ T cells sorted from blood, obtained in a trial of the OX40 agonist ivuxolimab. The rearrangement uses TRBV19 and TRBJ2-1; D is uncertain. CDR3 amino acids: CASSNGHNEQFF. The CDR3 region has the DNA TGTGCCAGTAGTAACGGCCACAATGAGCAGTTCTTC.